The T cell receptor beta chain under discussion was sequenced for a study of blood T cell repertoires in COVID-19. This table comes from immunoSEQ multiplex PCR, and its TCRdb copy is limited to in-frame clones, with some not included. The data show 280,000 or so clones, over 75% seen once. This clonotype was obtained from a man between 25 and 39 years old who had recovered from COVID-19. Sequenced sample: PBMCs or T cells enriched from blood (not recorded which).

This CDR3 is CASSQNSRLAGAAEQFF. CDR3 nucleotides: TGTGCCAGCAGCCAGAATTCCCGACTAGCGGGGGCGGCTGAGCAGTTCTTC. The chain recombines TRBV7-3 with TRBJ2-1; 12 nucleotides line up with TRBD2. The CDR3 has 17 residues. The V gene's germline CDR1 is SGHTA and CDR2 FQGTGA. V lost 5 bases and J lost 9; bases outside the gene matches: 14. The full variable domain, completed using reference TRBV7-3 and TRBJ2-1, is GAGVSQTPSNKVTEKGKYVELRCDPISGHTALYWYRQSLGQGPEFLIYFQGTGAADDSGLPNDRFFAVRPEGSVSTLKIQRTERGDSAVYLCASSQNSRLAGAAEQFFGPGTRLTVL.